The 27 T cell receptor beta chains listed next were all sequenced from one sample in a study of T cells in Graves' hyperthyroidism and ophthalmopathy. Researchers took RNA transcripts and amplified the TCR beta CDR3 regions from them. The HTBI primer set was used in a first-round RT-PCR of the TCR CDR3. MiXCR, run by TCRdb on the multiplex PCR reads, gives a single entry per CDR3 protein. Of about 380,000 distinct CDR3 sequences listed, approximately 13% are singletons. The sample was blood. These receptors all stem from a woman aged 60-70 years with Graves' hyperthyroidism.

This clonotype came up many times. The chain joins TRBV6-1 to TRBJ2-7, with D uncertain. This CDR3 spans 14 amino acids. Germline CDR1 reads MNHNS; CDR2 reads SASEGT. V was shortened by 0 bases and J by 3 bases, with 9 bases between the two germline ends. CDR3 sequence reads: CASSEAGYNYEQYF. The CDR3 nucleotides are TGTGCCAGCAGTGAAGCAGGGTACAACTACGAGCAGTACTTC.

This rearrangement joins TRBV20-1 to TRBJ1-6, with a possible D match to TRBD1 (6 bases). Germline CDR1 and CDR2: DFQATT and SNEGSKA (reference sequence). The V end lost 1 base, the J end lost 0 bases, and 10 bases lay between the germline ends. The length of the CDR3 is 16 residues. The CDR3 reads CSARADRSSYNSPLHF. In nucleotides, the CDR3 is TGCAGTGCTAGAGCCGACAGGAGCTCCTATAATTCACCCCTCCACTTT.

This clonotype was found many times. The genes are TRBV5-1 and TRBJ2-1; 9 bases match TRBD2. Germline-derived CDR1 and CDR2 are SGHRS and YFSETQ. The CDR3 has 14 amino acids. V lost 0 bases and J lost 9; bases outside the gene matches: 4. The CDR3 loop reads CASSLDSGSAEQFF. The DNA of the CDR3 is TGCGCCAGCAGCTTGGATAGCGGGAGTGCTGAGCAGTTCTTC.

This clonotype was seen a handful of times. The genes are TRBV6-6 and TRBJ2-5, with TRBD1 identical over 7 bases. The length of the CDR3 is 17 residues. From germline, CDR1 is MNHNY and CDR2 SVGAGI (reference sequence). The trim removed 0 bases at V and 5 bases at J, leaving 12 bases unmatched. The CDR3 sequence: CASSYSGVKGGRETQYF. CDR3 in DNA: TGTGCCAGCAGTTACTCAGGCGTTAAAGGGGGCCGGGAGACCCAGTACTTC.

The chain combines TRBV2 with TRBJ1-1; possible D gene TRBD1, 5 bases. V shed 6 bases and J shed 6 bases, with 17 bases lying between them. The germline V gene has CDR1 SNHLY and CDR2 FYNNEI. CDR3 length: 14 amino acids. The CDR3, as DNA: TGTGCCAGCAGCTGGCCGGGGGGAATCCCTGAAGCTTTCTTT. It specifies CASSWPGGIPEAFF.

This clonotype was counted ten times or more. This chain uses TRBV6-2 or TRBV6-3 with TRBJ2-3; 9 nucleotides line up with TRBD2. V was pared by 6 bases and J by 3 bases, with 10 bases of the junction left unmatched. In germline, CDR1 is MNHEY, CDR2 SVGEGT. The CDR3 runs 16 residues. As DNA, the CDR3 is TGTGCCAGCAGCTCGCCGGTTAGCGGGAGTACAGATACGCAGTATTTT. Translated: CASSSPVSGSTDTQYF.

This clonotype has at least ten counts. The V gene is TRBV7-2, the J gene TRBJ2-1; 7 bases align to TRBD1. Germline CDR1 and CDR2: SGHTA and FQGNSA. V lost 11 bases, J lost 8 bases, and 15 bases stayed unmatched. CDR3 length equals 14 residues. In nucleotides, the CDR3 is TGTGCCGTCGCAGGGGGAGTGTGGTTCGATGAGCAGTTCTTC. It encodes CAVAGGVWFDEQFF. Full variable domain (remainder filled in from reference TRBV7-2 and TRBJ2-1): GAGVSQSPSNKVTEKGKDVELRCDPISGHTALYWYRQSLGQGLEFLIYFQGNSAPDKSGLPSDRFSAERTGGSVSTLTIQRTQQEDSAVYLCAVAGGVWFDEQFFGPGTRLTVL.

This clonotype was observed at least ten times. This chain joins TRBV5-1 and TRBJ2-1; a possible D gene is TRBD2 (5 bases). CDR3 size: 16 residues. The germline V and J ends were trimmed by 4 bases and 0 bases, with 14 bases remaining between them. In germline, CDR1 is SGHRS, CDR2 YFSETQ. CDR3 sequence reads: CASSRPERFSYNEQFF. The CDR3 DNA reads TGCGCCAGCAGCCGACCCGAGCGGTTCTCCTACAATGAGCAGTTCTTC.

This clonotype occurred many times. The V call is TRBV9, the J call TRBJ2-5, with 8 bases matching TRBD2. Per germline, CDR1 SGDLS and CDR2 YYNGEE. The CDR3 is made up of 14 amino acids. J gave up 7 bases and V 3 bases, and 8 bases lay outside the gene matches. The CDR3: CASSAGLGGVTQYF. The CDR3 nucleotides read TGTGCCAGCAGCGCGGGACTAGGAGGGGTGACCCAGTACTTC.

At least ten counts were recorded for this clonotype. This chain links TRBV11-1 with TRBJ1-1; possible D gene TRBD1, 6 bases. Trimming left V 5 bases short and J 7 bases short, with 11 bases between. Germline assignment: CDR1 SGHAT and CDR2 FQDESV (reference sequence). The CDR3 consists of 12 residues. DNA for the CDR3: TGTGCCAGCAGCAAGGACAGAAATGAAGCTTTCTTT. Protein: CASSKDRNEAFF.

Many counts were recorded for this clonotype. This chain connects TRBV11-3 to TRBJ2-4, with D unresolved. The germline CDR1 and CDR2 sequences are SGHNT and YENEEA. The CDR3 is 13 amino acids. Trimming pared 0 bases from V and 2 bases from J, leaving 2 bases between. DNA for the CDR3: TGTGCCAGCAGCTTAGATACCAAAAACATTCAGTACTTC. This translates into CASSLDTKNIQYF.

Many counts were recorded for this clonotype. J is TRBJ2-7 and V is TRBV7-2; D remains unclear. V lost 3 bases, J lost 1 base, and 13 bases lay in between. The CDR3 consists of 15 residues. Germline values: CDR1 SGHTA, CDR2 FQGNSA. CDR3 DNA: TGTGCCAGCAGCTTGAGCACAGTACGTTCCTACGAGCAGTACTTC. Its protein is CASSLSTVRSYEQYF.

With respect to this clonotype: A much larger clone differs from this one at a single base, so this may be a read error. This chain connects TRBV12-3 or TRBV12-4 to TRBJ2-2; TRBD1 matches 8 bases. J was trimmed by 3 bases and V by 8 bases; bases with no gene match: 11. This CDR3 has 16 amino acids. Written as DNA, the CDR3 is TGTGCCAGCGGTGACAGGGGACCCCCCGACACCGGGGAGCTGTTTTTT. Encoded protein: CASGDRGPPDTGELFF.

This clonotype was seen at least ten times. J is TRBJ2-1 and V is TRBV20-1; 10 bases map to TRBD2. The V and J ends lost 5 bases and 4 bases, in that order; junction bases with no gene match: 2. The CDR3 has 13 residues. From germline, CDR1 is DFQATT and CDR2 SNEGSKA (reference sequence). DNA of the CDR3: TGCAGTGCTCGAGCGGGAGGGTACAATGAGCAGTTCTTC. Translated, it gives CSARAGGYNEQFF.

This clonotype appeared many times. The chain couples TRBV2 to TRBJ1-5; no definite D call. The CDR3 contains 13 residues. The germline V gene encodes CDR1 SNHLY and CDR2 FYNNEI. The germline V and J ends were trimmed by 4 bases and 0 bases, with 4 bases remaining between them. CDR3 nucleotide sequence: TGTGCCAGCAGTGCCGATAGCAATCAGCCCCAGCATTTT. Amino acids: CASSADSNQPQHF.

Many counts were recorded for this clonotype. The genes are TRBV9 and TRBJ2-1; the D gene is possibly TRBD2 (5 bases). Germline CDR1 is SGDLS and CDR2 is YYNGEE. The CDR3 covers 15 residues. The ends were cut back, 0 bases at V and 6 bases at J, with 13 bases in the middle. CDR3 loop: CASSVGSSRGNEQFF. The CDR3 region has the DNA TGTGCCAGCAGCGTAGGGTCTAGCCGGGGCAATGAGCAGTTCTTC.

V is TRBV9 and J is TRBJ2-3, with 7 bases fitting TRBD1. This CDR3 spans 16 amino acids. Germline lookup yields CDR1 SGDLS and CDR2 YYNGEE. V shed 3 bases and J 2 bases; nucleotides not matched to a gene: 9. The CDR3 DNA follows: TGTGCCAGCAGCGCCGCAACAGGGGCCCTCACAGATACGCAGTATTTT. It specifies CASSAATGALTDTQYF.

This clonotype was recorded at least ten times. The chain is built from TRBV24-1 and TRBJ1-1, with a tentative D call TRBD1 (5 bases). The CDR3 is made up of 13 amino acids. Looked up from germline, CDR1 is KGHDR and CDR2 is SFDVKD. V was trimmed by 7 bases and J by 0 bases, leaving 8 bases between them. CDR3 in DNA: TGTGCCACCAGGCAGGGCTTGAACACTGAAGCTTTCTTT. Its translation is CATRQGLNTEAFF.

V usage is TRBV5-1 and J usage is TRBJ2-7; tentative D call: TRBD2 (6 bases). Germline V lookup: CDR1 SGHRS, CDR2 YFSETQ. V lost 3 bases and J lost 5, with 15 bases in between. CDR3 length: 14 residues. The DNA for the CDR3 is TGCGCCAGCAGCTCCCAGACTAGGACGGACGAGCAGTACTTC. Translating gives CASSSQTRTDEQYF.

At least ten counts were recorded for this clonotype. The chain carries TRBV20-1 and TRBJ2-1; D is uncertain. The germline V and J ends were trimmed by 0 bases and 4 bases, with 13 bases remaining between them. The length of the CDR3 is 15 residues. Germline CDR1 and CDR2: DFQATT and SNEGSKA (reference sequence). The DNA of the CDR3 is TGCAGTGCTAGAGATAATGGAGACCCTTACAATGAGCAGTTCTTC. This gives the protein CSARDNGDPYNEQFF.

This clonotype was counted only a few times. J is TRBJ1-2 and V is TRBV28; D gene ambiguous. Germline V gene data show CDR1 as MDHEN and CDR2 as SYDVKM. The CDR3 extends over 15 amino acids. The V gene lost 3 bases and the J gene lost 8 bases, with 19 bases spanning the gap. The CDR3 coding sequence is TGTGCCAGCAGTTTGGCCGAGGATTTAGGGCGAGGCTACACCTTC. Amino acids: CASSLAEDLGRGYTF.

This clonotype was seen at least ten times. The rearrangement links TRBV6-1 to TRBJ1-2; weak D call: TRBD1 (5 bases). From germline, CDR1 is MNHNS and CDR2 SASEGT. V was shortened by 7 bases and J by 4 bases, with 10 bases between the two germline ends. The CDR3 covers 12 residues. Written as DNA, the CDR3 is TGTGCCAGCATTAACAGGACCTATGGCTACACCTTC. It yields the protein CASINRTYGYTF.

This clonotype was observed at least ten times. CDR3 region: CSAPTTGEVEQFF. The CDR3 nucleotides read TGCAGTGCTCCCACGACAGGGGAGGTTGAGCAGTTCTTC. V and J are TRBV20-1 and TRBJ2-1; 8 positions agree with TRBD1. V gave up 5 bases and J gave up 9 bases; unmatched junction bases: 9. This CDR3 has 13 residues. Per germline, CDR1 DFQATT and CDR2 SNEGSKA (reference sequence).

This clonotype appeared many times. V usage is TRBV7-8 and J usage is TRBJ2-7; D remains unclear. This CDR3 has 17 residues. Trimming removed 1 base at V and 0 bases at J, with 16 bases between. The V gene's germline CDR1 is SGHVS and CDR2 FQNEAQ. This CDR3 reads CASSLEGPTVTSYEQYF. CDR3 sequence (DNA): TGTGCCAGCAGCTTAGAAGGGCCCACGGTAACCTCCTACGAGCAGTACTTC.

This CDR3 reads CAKVSGSILDEQYF. CDR3 coding DNA: TGTGCCAAGGTGAGCGGGAGTATTCTGGACGAGCAGTACTTC. The chain is built from TRBV6-1 and TRBJ2-7; 8 bases fit TRBD2. This CDR3 spans 14 amino acids. Germline V gene data show CDR1 as MNHNS and CDR2 as SASEGT. V dropped 10 bases and J dropped 5; count of bases not matched to a gene: 13.

In its sample, this clonotype was seen a few times. The V and J genes are TRBV27 and TRBJ2-4; 8 bases match TRBD2. Germline V lookup: CDR1 MNHEY, CDR2 SMNVEV (reference sequence). CDR3 length: 15 amino acids. The V and J ends lost 5 bases and 3 bases, in that order; junction bases with no gene match: 6. As DNA, the CDR3 is TGTGCCAGCAGTCCCTCCCGGGGGGGCAAAAACATTCAGTACTTC. This translates into CASSPSRGGKNIQYF.

In its sample, this clonotype was seen a few times. This chain joins TRBV20-1 and TRBJ2-1; 8 nucleotides align to TRBD2. The V gene end was trimmed by 1 base and the J gene end by 3 bases; junction bases not matched to a gene: 11. Germline V gives CDR1 DFQATT, CDR2 SNEGSKA (reference sequence). The CDR3 loop spans 17 amino acids. The CDR3 DNA follows: TGCAGTGCTAGAGGGGGGACTAGGGTGGGTGGCTACAATGAGCAGTTCTTC. Its translation is CSARGGTRVGGYNEQFF.